This is a list of T cell receptor beta chains from one sample in a study of shared clonotypes between healthy human individuals. Libraries were prepared by immunoSEQ multiplex PCR; TCRdb keeps only in-frame clonotypes and omits some of them. Here the sample spans some 480,000 clones, 79% being singletons. Specimen: PBMCs. The receptors derive from a woman aged 40 to 50 in good health. Some clones in this sample may be carry-over from other donors' samples. Each CDR3 is given with its conserved first and last residue. A D gene is named only where the DNA matches it firmly. Clone size is stated in some rows and not others, as once, few, many or a class when expanded.

clone size	V gene	D gene	J gene	CDR3 protein	CDR3 DNA
once	TRBV2	TRBD1	TRBJ1-2	CASRTGGDNYGYTF	TGTGCCAGCAGGACAGGGGGGGATAACTATGGCTACACCTTC
-	TRBV29-1	TRBD2	TRBJ2-1	CSARLGLAGGGEQFF	TGCAGCGCCCGGTTAGGCCTAGCGGGAGGAGGGGAGCAGTTCTTC
once	TRBV6-4	TRBD1	TRBJ2-2	CASRPGQGDAGELFF	TGTGCCAGCAGGCCGGGACAGGGAGATGCCGGGGAGCTGTTTTTT
-	TRBV2	TRBD1	TRBJ2-7	CASRDRAATYEQYF	TGTGCCAGCAGGGACAGGGCGGCAACCTACGAGCAGTACTTC
-	TRBV7-2	-	TRBJ2-7	CASSLELGPYEQYF	TGTGCCAGCAGCTTAGAACTAGGGCCCTACGAGCAGTACTTC
-	TRBV28	TRBD2	TRBJ2-7	CASSFPGSGRFHEQYF	TGTGCCAGCAGTTTTCCAGGGAGCGGGAGGTTCCACGAGCAGTACTTC
-	TRBV19	TRBD1	TRBJ1-3	CASSQTLDRAGNTIYF	TGTGCCAGTAGCCAAACCTTGGACAGGGCCGGAAACACCATATATTTT
once	TRBV30	-	TRBJ2-6	CAFGTHLIGANVLTF	TGTGCCTTTGGGACACACTTAATTGGGGCCAACGTCCTGACTTTC
-	TRBV25-1	-	TRBJ2-2	CASSKRGSWELFF	TGTGCCAGCAGTAAAAGGGGGAGTTGGGAGCTGTTTTTT
-	TRBV5-1	-	TRBJ2-4	CASSQDGARGDIQYF	TGCGCCAGCAGCCAAGATGGGGCGCGCGGGGACATTCAGTACTTC
-	TRBV11-2	-	TRBJ1-5	CASSLGLGWNQPQHF	TGTGCCAGCAGCTTAGGGTTGGGGTGGAATCAGCCCCAGCATTTT
-	TRBV7-9	TRBD1	TRBJ2-3	CASSPGTGPGTDTQYF	TGTGCCAGCAGCCCGGGGACAGGACCGGGCACAGATACGCAGTATTTT
-	TRBV4-1	TRBD2	TRBJ2-1	CASSLRTSGSYEQFF	TGCGCCAGCAGCCTACGGACTAGCGGGAGCTATGAGCAGTTCTTC
-	TRBV30	TRBD1	TRBJ1-6	CAWEQGYNSPLHF	TGTGCCTGGGAACAGGGGTATAATTCACCCCTCCACTTT
-	TRBV30	-	TRBJ1-6	CAWMLGGSSPLHF	TGTGCCTGGATGCTGGGGGGGTCATCACCCCTCCACTTT
-	TRBV7-2	-	TRBJ2-1	CASSKQGNEQFF	TGTGCCAGCAGCAAACAGGGAAATGAGCAGTTCTTC
-	TRBV19	TRBD2	TRBJ2-2	CASKGLAGSAGELFF	TGTGCCAGTAAGGGACTAGCGGGATCCGCCGGGGAGCTGTTTTTT
few	TRBV4-2	-	TRBJ2-7	CASSQVRIPGMQQYF	TGTGCCAGCAGCCAAGTTAGGATCCCAGGAATGCAGCAGTACTTC
few	TRBV4-2	-	TRBJ2-7	CASSQDRQGGYEQYF	TGTGCCAGCAGCCAAGATCGGCAGGGCGGTTACGAGCAGTACTTC
-	TRBV9	TRBD2	TRBJ2-3	CASSVASGTDTQYF	TGTGCCAGCAGCGTAGCTAGCGGGACAGATACGCAGTATTTT
-	TRBV6-1	-	TRBJ2-7	CASSPSSEGSYEQYF	TGTGCCAGCAGTCCCTCTAGCGAAGGATCCTACGAGCAGTACTTC
-	TRBV5-1	TRBD1	TRBJ2-5	CASSLGDRGQETQYF	TGCGCCAGCAGCTTGGGGGACAGGGGCCAAGAGACCCAGTACTTC
once	TRBV5-1	TRBD1	TRBJ2-1	CASSPQGTGDEQFF	TGCGCCAGCAGCCCCCAGGGGACAGGGGATGAGCAGTTCTTC
-	TRBV6-1	-	TRBJ2-5	CASIVFDLQETQYF	TGTGCCAGCATCGTCTTCGACCTCCAAGAGACCCAGTACTTC
-	TRBV19	-	TRBJ2-1	CATSKRTHEQFF	TGTGCCACCTCAAAGAGGACCCATGAGCAGTTCTTC
-	TRBV7-7	-	TRBJ2-5	CASSPLGRKETQYF	TGTGCTAGCAGCCCCCTGGGACGGAAAGAGACCCAGTACTTC
-	TRBV10-3	-	TRBJ2-3	CAIRAQTLTDTQYF	TGTGCCATCAGGGCCCAGACCCTCACAGATACGCAGTATTTT
few	TRBV18	-	TRBJ2-4	CASSPSGLAKNIQYF	TGTGCCAGCTCACCGTCAGGACTAGCCAAAAACATTCAGTACTTC
few	TRBV4-3	-	TRBJ2-7	CASSLDRSYEQYF	TGCGCCAGCAGCCTCGACAGATCCTACGAGCAGTACTTC
-	TRBV2	-	TRBJ2-5	CASSDKGHVETQYF	TGTGCCAGCAGTGATAAGGGGCACGTGGAGACCCAGTACTTC
-	TRBV10-3	-	TRBJ2-7	CAIRDMRSVEQYF	TGTGCCATCAGAGACATGAGGAGCGTCGAGCAGTACTTC
-	TRBV2	TRBD2	TRBJ2-2	CASSRGLAGGIGELFF	TGTGCCAGCAGTCGGGGACTAGCGGGAGGTATCGGGGAGCTGTTTTTT
-	TRBV7-9	TRBD1	TRBJ2-2	CASSRTGTGRGTGELFF	TGTGCCAGCAGCAGAACCGGGACAGGGCGAGGCACCGGGGAGCTGTTTTTT
-	TRBV28	-	TRBJ1-5	CASTLSNQPQHF	TGTGCCAGCACCCTAAGCAATCAGCCCCAGCATTTT
-	TRBV10-3	TRBD1	TRBJ2-3	CAISGDRGAGTDTQYF	TGTGCCATCAGCGGAGACAGGGGCGCGGGTACAGATACGCAGTATTTT
-	TRBV5-6	-	TRBJ1-5	CASSLAAGSNQPQHF	TGTGCCAGCAGCTTGGCCGCGGGTAGCAATCAGCCCCAGCATTTT
-	TRBV6-5	-	TRBJ2-1	CASSPSPYNEQFF	TGTGCCAGCAGCCCGAGCCCCTACAATGAGCAGTTCTTC
many	TRBV29-1	TRBD2	TRBJ2-7	CSVEGLAGGPNEQYF	TGCAGCGTGGAGGGTCTAGCGGGAGGGCCCAACGAGCAGTACTTC